This T cell receptor beta chain was recorded in a study of shared clonotypes between healthy human individuals. V shed 6 bases and J shed 11 bases, with 10 bases lying between them. Germline values: CDR1 MDHEN, CDR2 SYDVKM. The CDR3 is made up of 11 amino acids. Clones were read by immunoSEQ multiplex PCR, and TCRdb kept only the in-frame ones, dropping some. The sample includes roughly 680,000 clones, 55% to 80% seen only once; the top ten take approximately 2%. This TCR was sampled from a woman aged 30 to 39 in good health. The chain joins TRBV28 to TRBJ1-4; possible D gene TRBD1, 5 bases. Sequencing input: memory CD4+ T cells sorted from blood. This sample's subset: CD45RA-negative fraction. The CDR3 here is CASRHRDKLFF. CDR3 in DNA: TGTGCCAGCAGACACCGGGACAAACTGTTTTTT.